The present entry profiles one TCR beta chain with its context. The sample belongs to a study of blood T cell repertoires in COVID-19. Study-wide background: Spain, Italy and the United States supplied samples that represented acute and convalescent COVID-19. T cells, B-cell-depleted T cells, or PBMCs supplied cDNA or gDNA.

Per the original data handling: Scientists estimated how many nucleated cells there were by amplifying reference gene primers. Sequencing used immunoSEQ multiplex PCR; TCRdb keeps in-frame clones, though not all of them. The DNA gave D and trimming, while V, J and clone size come from that table. This sample has about 120,000 clones, with approximately 87% found just once. There are 14 residues in the CDR3. The germline V gene has CDR1 KGHSH and CDR2 LQKENI. Trimming removed 3 bases from V and 0 bases from J, with 8 bases in between. This rearrangement joins TRBV18 to TRBJ2-5, with a weak D call TRBD1 (6 bases). The sequenced sample consisted of peripheral blood. The sequence derives from a man aged 25-40 years with acute or convalescent COVID-19. The CDR3 region has the DNA TGTGCCAGCTCACCCCGGACAGACCAAGAGACCCAGTACTTC. It is translated as CASSPRTDQETQYF.